Listed below are T cell receptor beta chains from one sample, sequenced in a study of early T cells in non-severe SARS-CoV-2 infection. TCRdb recomputed calls from the 5' RACE reads with MiXCR, one row per CDR3 protein. Of approximately 35,000 distinct CDR3 sequences listed, under 7.5% are singletons. The sample taken for sequencing was whole blood. The receptor set was obtained from an adult who was a healthcare worker with PCR-confirmed SARS-CoV-2 infection or an uninfected control (not recorded which). Both conserved end residues are part of each CDR3. Each record gives: V gene, clone size, D gene, J gene, CDR3 DNA, CDR3 protein. D genes are given only for firm matches. Not every row has a clone size; where given, it reads once, few, many or a size class.

TRBV14	NA	NA	TRBJ1-6	TGTGCCAGCAGCGCTACGGGGGATTCACCCCTCCACTTT	CASSATGDSPLHF
TRBV3-1	few	TRBD2	TRBJ2-2	TGTGCCAGCAGCCAAGAGCTAGCGGAGAACACCGGGGAGCTGTTTTTT	CASSQELAENTGELFF
TRBV28	many	NA	TRBJ1-1	TGTGCCAGCAGTTCGGCGGGCATGAACACTGAAGCTTTCTTT	CASSSAGMNTEAFF
TRBV28	NA	TRBD2	TRBJ2-7	TGTGCCAGCAGGCTTCCGGCGGGAGGAGGTGGGGAGCAGTACTTC	CASRLPAGGGGEQYF
TRBV28	many	TRBD2	TRBJ2-1	TGTGCCAGCAGCCAACTAGCGGGAATCAACAATGAGCAGTTCTTC	CASSQLAGINNEQFF
TRBV28	NA	NA	TRBJ1-5	TGTGCCAGCAGGCCAGGTCCGGACAGCCTGCCCCAGCATTTT	CASRPGPDSLPQHF
TRBV20-1	many	NA	TRBJ2-5	TGCAGTGCTAGGGCAGGGAACACCCTAGAGACCCAGTACTTC	CSARAGNTLETQYF
TRBV20-1	few	NA	TRBJ1-1	TGCAGTGCTAGTGGGGGCACTGAAGCTTTCTTT	CSASGGTEAFF
TRBV7-2	NA	NA	TRBJ2-7	TGTGCCAGCAGCCAGGCCCCGGGAACCTACGAGCAGTACTTC	CASSQAPGTYEQYF
TRBV20-1	many	TRBD2	TRBJ2-1	TGCAGTGCTAGAGAGTCCTGGACCCCGGAGACTAGCGGGAGAATCGACAATGAGCAGTTCTTC	CSARESWTPETSGRIDNEQFF
TRBV20-1	few	NA	TRBJ2-5	TGCAGTGCTAGAGACCACCCGGCGGGGAAGGGGCCCCAGTACTTC	CSARDHPAGKGPQYF
TRBV28	many	NA	TRBJ2-2	TGTGCCAGCAGTTTGGGGAACACCGGGGAGCTGTTTTTT	CASSLGNTGELFF
TRBV12-3/TRBV12-4	few	NA	TRBJ2-3	TGTGCCAGCAGTACGGTAGATACGCAGTATTTT	CASSTVDTQYF
TRBV29-1	many	NA	TRBJ2-1	TGCAGCGTTGATTTGGGGGGGGCGATGTCCAATGAGCAGTTCTTC	CSVDLGGAMSNEQFF
TRBV7-3	many	NA	TRBJ2-1	TGTGCCAGCAGCTTAATAGGAGAGAACAATGAGCAGTTCTTC	CASSLIGENNEQFF
TRBV10-3	few	NA	TRBJ2-5	TGTGCCATCAGTCTTACTAGGGACCAAGAGACCCAGTACTTC	CAISLTRDQETQYF
TRBV10-1	many	NA	TRBJ2-7	TGCGCCAGCAGTGTCGGAGGTCAGCAGTACTTC	CASSVGGQQYF
TRBV20-1	medium-sized	TRBD1	TRBJ2-6	TGCAGTGCTAGACCCGACAGGGGGCGGTTGTCTGGGGCCAACGTCCTGACTTTC	CSARPDRGRLSGANVLTF
TRBV18	many	NA	TRBJ1-1	TGTGCCAGCTCACCGGATACTAGGAACACTGAAGCTTTCTTT	CASSPDTRNTEAFF
TRBV27	many	TRBD1	TRBJ2-6	TGTGCCAGCAGACGACAGGGGACGACGTTCTCTGGGGCCAACGTCCTGACTTTC	CASRRQGTTFSGANVLTF
TRBV7-9	medium-sized	TRBD2	TRBJ2-7	TGTGCCAGCAGCGCCGGGACTACCTCCTACGAGCAGTACTTC	CASSAGTTSYEQYF
TRBV29-1	NA	NA	TRBJ2-2	TGCAGCGTTGAAGACACAGCCACCGGGGAGCTGTTTTTT	CSVEDTATGELFF
TRBV7-3	NA	TRBD2	TRBJ2-3	TGTGCCAGCAGCTTAAGGGGACTGGCTAGCGGGAGCACAGATACGCAGTATTTT	CASSLRGLASGSTDTQYF
TRBV29-1	few	NA	TRBJ2-1	TGCAGCGTTGATAAGCAGATTAACAATGAGCAGTTCTTC	CSVDKQINNEQFF
TRBV5-5	NA	NA	TRBJ2-2	TGTGCCAGCAGCTTGGTTTTTATGGGGTCGACCGGGGAGCTGTTTTTT	CASSLVFMGSTGELFF
TRBV12-3/TRBV12-4	NA	TRBD1	TRBJ2-7	TGTGCCAGCAGTCGGACAGGGATCTACGAGCAGTACTTC	CASSRTGIYEQYF
TRBV20-1	many	TRBD2	TRBJ2-7	TGCAGTGCTCCCGAACCTCTACGACTAGCGGGAGGGGGCTACGAGCAGTACTTC	CSAPEPLRLAGGGYEQYF
TRBV28	many	NA	TRBJ2-7	TGTGCCAGCAGTTTCGCCGGGACTGGTAGGAGGGAGCAGTACTTC	CASSFAGTGRREQYF
TRBV24-1	many	TRBD2	TRBJ2-3	TGTGCCACCAGTGATCTAGCGGGAGACACAGATACGCAGTATTTT	CATSDLAGDTDTQYF
TRBV10-3	few	TRBD2	TRBJ2-1	TGTGCCATCAACCCAGGGACTAGCGGGAAAAGCAATGAGCAGTTCTTC	CAINPGTSGKSNEQFF
TRBV5-1	many	TRBD1	TRBJ1-1	TGCGCCAGCAGCTTGGAAGGCAGGGGGAACGCTGAAGCTTTCTTT	CASSLEGRGNAEAFF